A single TCR beta chain is shown here with its context. The data were taken from a study of cytomegalovirus exposure and HLA in healthy donors. V was pared by 3 bases and J by 0 bases, with 8 bases between. This CDR3 has 13 amino acids. Germline-derived CDR1 and CDR2 are GTSNPN and SVGIG (reference sequence). 13 Jbeta primers and 60 Vbeta primers were used for the PCR. Only in-frame clones appear in the TCRdb table, and some are missing; sequencing was by immunoSEQ multiplex PCR. Its table records about 64,000 clones. The J gene is TRBJ1-2, the V gene TRBV30, with unresolved D. The source of this sequence is a woman between 18 and 29 years old in good health and CMV-seronegative. Sequenced: PBMCs. This CDR3 is CAWSLNTNYGYTF. In nucleotides, the CDR3 is TGTGCCTGGAGCCTCAACACTAACTATGGCTACACCTTC.